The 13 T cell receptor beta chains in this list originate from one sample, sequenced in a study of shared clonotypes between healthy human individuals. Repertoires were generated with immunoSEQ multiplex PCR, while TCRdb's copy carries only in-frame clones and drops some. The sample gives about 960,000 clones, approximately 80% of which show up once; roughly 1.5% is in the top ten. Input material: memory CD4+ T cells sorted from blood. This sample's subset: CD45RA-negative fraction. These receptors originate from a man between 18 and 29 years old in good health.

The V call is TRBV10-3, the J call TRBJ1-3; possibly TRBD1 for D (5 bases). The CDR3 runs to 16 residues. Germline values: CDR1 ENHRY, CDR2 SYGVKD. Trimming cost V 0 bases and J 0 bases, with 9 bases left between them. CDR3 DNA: TGTGCCATCAGTGAGTCGACAGCTAGCTCTGGAAACACCATATATTTT. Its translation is CAISESTASSGNTIYF.

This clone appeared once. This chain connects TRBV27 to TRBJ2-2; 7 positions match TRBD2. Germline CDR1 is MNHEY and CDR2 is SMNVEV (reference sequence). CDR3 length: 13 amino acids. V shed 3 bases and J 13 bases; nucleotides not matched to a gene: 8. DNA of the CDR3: TGTGCCAGCAGTTTCGGGGGGAATCAACCGCTGTTTTTT. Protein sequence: CASSFGGNQPLFF.

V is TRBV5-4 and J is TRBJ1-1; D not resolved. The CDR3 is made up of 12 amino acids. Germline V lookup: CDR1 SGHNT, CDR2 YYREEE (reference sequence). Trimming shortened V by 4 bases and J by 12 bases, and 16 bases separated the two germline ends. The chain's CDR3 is CASSTELVRPFF. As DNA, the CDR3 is TGTGCCAGCAGCACCGAGCTGGTTCGTCCTTTCTTT.

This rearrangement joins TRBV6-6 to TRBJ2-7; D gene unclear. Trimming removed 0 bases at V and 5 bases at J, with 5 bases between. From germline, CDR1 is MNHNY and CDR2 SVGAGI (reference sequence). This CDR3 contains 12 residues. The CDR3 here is CASSYSLHEQYF. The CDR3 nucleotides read TGTGCCAGCAGTTACTCCCTCCACGAGCAGTACTTC.

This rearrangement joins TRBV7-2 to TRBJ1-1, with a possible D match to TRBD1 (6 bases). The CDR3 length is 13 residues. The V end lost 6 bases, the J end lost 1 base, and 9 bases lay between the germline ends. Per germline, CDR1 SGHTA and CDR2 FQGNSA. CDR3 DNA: TGTGCCAGCAGGAGGACAGCGAACACTGAAGCTTTCTTT. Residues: CASRRTANTEAFF.

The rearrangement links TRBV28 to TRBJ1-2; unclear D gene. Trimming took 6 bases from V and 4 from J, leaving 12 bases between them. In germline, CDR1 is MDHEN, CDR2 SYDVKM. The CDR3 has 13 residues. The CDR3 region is CASSLSDGYGYTF. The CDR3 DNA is TGTGCCAGCAGCCTGAGCGACGGCTATGGCTACACCTTC.

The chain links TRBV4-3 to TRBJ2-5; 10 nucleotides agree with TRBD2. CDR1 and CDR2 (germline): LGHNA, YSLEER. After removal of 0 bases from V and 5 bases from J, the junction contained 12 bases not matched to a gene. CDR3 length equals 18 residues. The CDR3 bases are TGCGCCAGCAGCCAAGATAGCCTAGCGGGAGTGGCGGGTGAGACCCAGTACTTC. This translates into CASSQDSLAGVAGETQYF.

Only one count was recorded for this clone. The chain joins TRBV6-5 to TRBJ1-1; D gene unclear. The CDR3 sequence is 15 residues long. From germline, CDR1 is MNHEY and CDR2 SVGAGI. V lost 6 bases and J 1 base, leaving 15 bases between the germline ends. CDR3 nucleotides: TGTGCCAGCAGCAGACCCCCCCGTGGGAACACTGAAGCTTTCTTT. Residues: CASSRPPRGNTEAFF.

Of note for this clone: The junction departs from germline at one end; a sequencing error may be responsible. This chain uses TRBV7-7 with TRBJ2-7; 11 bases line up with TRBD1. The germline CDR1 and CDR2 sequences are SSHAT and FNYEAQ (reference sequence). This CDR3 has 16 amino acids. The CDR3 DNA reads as TGTGCTAGCAGCCCGATGCAGGGACAGGGGGCCTACGAGCAGTACTTC. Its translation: CASSPMQGQGAYEQYF.

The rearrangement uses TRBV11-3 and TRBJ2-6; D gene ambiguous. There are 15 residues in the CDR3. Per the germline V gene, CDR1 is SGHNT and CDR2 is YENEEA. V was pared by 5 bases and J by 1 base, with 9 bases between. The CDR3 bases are TGTGCCAGCAGCCGCGGCGGATCTGGGGCCAACGTCCTGACTTTC. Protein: CASSRGGSGANVLTF. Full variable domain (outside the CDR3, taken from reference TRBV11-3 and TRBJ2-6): EAGVVQSPRYKIIEKKQPVAFWCNPISGHNTLYWYLQNLGQGPELLIRYENEEAVDDSQLPKDRFSAERLKGVDSTLKIQPAELGDSAVYLCASSRGGSGANVLTFGAGSRLTVL.

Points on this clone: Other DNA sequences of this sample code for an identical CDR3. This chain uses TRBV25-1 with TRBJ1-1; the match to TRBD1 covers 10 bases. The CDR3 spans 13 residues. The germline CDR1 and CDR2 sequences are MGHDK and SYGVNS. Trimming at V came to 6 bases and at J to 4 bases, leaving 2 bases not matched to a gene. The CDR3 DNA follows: TGTGCCAGCAGGGGACAGGGGAGCACTGAAGCTTTCTTT. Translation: CASRGQGSTEAFF.

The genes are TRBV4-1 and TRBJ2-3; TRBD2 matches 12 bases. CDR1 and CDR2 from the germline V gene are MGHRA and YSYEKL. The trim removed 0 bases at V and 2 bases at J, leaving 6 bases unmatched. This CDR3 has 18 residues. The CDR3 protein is CASSQERGLAGVTDTQYF. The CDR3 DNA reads TGCGCCAGCAGCCAAGAAAGGGGACTAGCGGGTGTCACAGATACGCAGTATTTT.

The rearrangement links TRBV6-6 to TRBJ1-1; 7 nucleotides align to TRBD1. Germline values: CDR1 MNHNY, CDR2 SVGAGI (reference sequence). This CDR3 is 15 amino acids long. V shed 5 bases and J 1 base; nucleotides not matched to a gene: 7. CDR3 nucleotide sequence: TGTGCCAGCAGTACCCAGGGGGTGAGGAACACTGAAGCTTTCTTT. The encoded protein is CASSTQGVRNTEAFF.